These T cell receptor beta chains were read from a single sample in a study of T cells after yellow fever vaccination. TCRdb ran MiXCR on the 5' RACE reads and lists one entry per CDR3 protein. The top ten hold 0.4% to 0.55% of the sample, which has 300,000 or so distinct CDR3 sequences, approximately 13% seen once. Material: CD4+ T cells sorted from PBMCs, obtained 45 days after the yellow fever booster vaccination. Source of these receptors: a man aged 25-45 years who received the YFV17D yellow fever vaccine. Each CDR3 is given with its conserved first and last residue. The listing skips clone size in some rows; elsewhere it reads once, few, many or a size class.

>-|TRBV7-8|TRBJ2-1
CASSPLVYEQFF
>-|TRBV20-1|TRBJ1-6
CSANTGGNSPLYF
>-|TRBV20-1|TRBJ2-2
CSAIDQGQGNTGELFF
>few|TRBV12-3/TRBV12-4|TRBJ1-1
CASSLLMNTEAFF
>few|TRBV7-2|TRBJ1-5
CASTPDQGYQPQHF
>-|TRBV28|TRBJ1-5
CASSLLRDVVSNQPQHF
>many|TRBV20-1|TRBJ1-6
CSARVGSYDSPLHF
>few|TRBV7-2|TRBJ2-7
CASSLFGLAATYEQYF
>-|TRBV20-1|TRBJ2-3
CSARFQDTQYF
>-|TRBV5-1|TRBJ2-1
CDSSRSGQSNSYNEQFF
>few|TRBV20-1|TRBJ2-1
CSASIADSYNEQFF
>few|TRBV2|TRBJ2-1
CASSDQGLTYNEQFF
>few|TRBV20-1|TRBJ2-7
CSASPMVAGVVHEQYF
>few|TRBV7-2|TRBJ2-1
CASSRLVVADNEQFF
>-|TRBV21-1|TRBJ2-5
CASVRKGTPATCETQYF
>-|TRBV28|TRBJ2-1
CASSFPDYNEQFF
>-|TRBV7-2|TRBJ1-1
CASSLAGGVMNTEAFF
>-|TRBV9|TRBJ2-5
CASSEGARRETQYF
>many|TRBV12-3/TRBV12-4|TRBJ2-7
CASSTTGLEQYF
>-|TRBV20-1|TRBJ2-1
CSKPGLAGLGLNNEQFF
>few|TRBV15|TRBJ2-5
CATSRARQETQYF
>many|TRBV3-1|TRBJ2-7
CASSQGYYEQYF
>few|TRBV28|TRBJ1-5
CASRRKPRNQPQHF
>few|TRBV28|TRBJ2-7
CASSSPGQRSYEQYF
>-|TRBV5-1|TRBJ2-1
CASTPGGSYNEQFF
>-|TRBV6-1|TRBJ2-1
CASRASGGSYNEQFF
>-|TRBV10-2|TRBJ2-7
CDSSVGKGVEQYF
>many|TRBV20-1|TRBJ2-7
CSARSSGTYEQYF
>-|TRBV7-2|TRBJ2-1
CASSSNLDNEQFF
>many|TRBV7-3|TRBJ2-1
CASSLTTGTEQFF
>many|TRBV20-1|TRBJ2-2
CSARVTITGELFF
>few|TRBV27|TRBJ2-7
CASTDSGLAGRQYF
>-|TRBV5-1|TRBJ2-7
CATRRDPGQGGYEQYF
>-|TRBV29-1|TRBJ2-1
CSVEDRAPRSILAPGYNEQFF
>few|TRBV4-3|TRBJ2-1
CASSQDGPMRNNEQFF